This T cell receptor (beta chain) originates from a study of graft-versus-host responses after intestinal transplantation. Intraepithelial and lamina propria lymphocytes were freed from processed graft tissue. Data came from immunoSEQ multiplex PCR; TCRdb stores just in-frame clones and leaves some out. The sample carries over 9,500 clones, about 76% recorded once. The length of the CDR3 is 15 residues. V shed 3 bases, J shed 2 bases, and the junction held 7 bases outside the gene matches. CDR1 is MNHNS and CDR2 is SASEGT in the germline V gene. The clonotype originates from a human patient who received an intestinal transplant, so some T cells may come from the graft donor. The V and J genes are TRBV6-1 and TRBJ2-7; 7 bases fit TRBD1. The specimen comprised ileum tissue, sampled about 440 days after intestinal transplantation. The CDR3 coding sequence is TGTGCCAGCAGTGACCGGGACAGCGCTACCTACGAGCAGTACTTC. Protein sequence: CASSDRDSATYEQYF.